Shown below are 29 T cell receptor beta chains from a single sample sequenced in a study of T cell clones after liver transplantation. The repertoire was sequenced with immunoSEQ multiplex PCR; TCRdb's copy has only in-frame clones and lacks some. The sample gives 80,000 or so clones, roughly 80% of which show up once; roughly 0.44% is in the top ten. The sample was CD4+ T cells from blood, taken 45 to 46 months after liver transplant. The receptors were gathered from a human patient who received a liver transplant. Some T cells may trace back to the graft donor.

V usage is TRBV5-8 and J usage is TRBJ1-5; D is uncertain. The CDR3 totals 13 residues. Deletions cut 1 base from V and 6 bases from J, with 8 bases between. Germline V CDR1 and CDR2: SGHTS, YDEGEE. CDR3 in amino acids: CASSLSEGQPQHF. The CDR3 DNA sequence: TGTGCCAGCAGCTTGTCAGAGGGTCAGCCCCAGCATTTT.

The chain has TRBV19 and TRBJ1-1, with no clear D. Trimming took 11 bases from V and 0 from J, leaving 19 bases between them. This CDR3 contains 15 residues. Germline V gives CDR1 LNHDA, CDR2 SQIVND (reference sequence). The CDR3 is CASRGRSHMNTEAFF. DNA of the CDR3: TGTGCCTCCAGAGGACGGAGTCATATGAACACTGAAGCTTTCTTT.

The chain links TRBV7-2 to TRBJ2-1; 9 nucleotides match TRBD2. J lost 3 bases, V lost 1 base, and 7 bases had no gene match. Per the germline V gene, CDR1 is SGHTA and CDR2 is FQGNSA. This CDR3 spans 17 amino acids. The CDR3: CASSLVLSSGVYNEQFF. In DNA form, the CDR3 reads TGTGCCAGCAGCTTAGTTCTGTCTAGCGGGGTCTACAATGAGCAGTTCTTC.

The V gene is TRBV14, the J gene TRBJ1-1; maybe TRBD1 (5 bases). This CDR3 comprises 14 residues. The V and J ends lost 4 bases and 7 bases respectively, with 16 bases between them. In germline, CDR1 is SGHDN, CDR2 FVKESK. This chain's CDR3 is CASSRGGFGVEAFF. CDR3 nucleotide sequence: TGTGCCAGCAGCCGTGGGGGGTTCGGCGTTGAAGCTTTCTTT.

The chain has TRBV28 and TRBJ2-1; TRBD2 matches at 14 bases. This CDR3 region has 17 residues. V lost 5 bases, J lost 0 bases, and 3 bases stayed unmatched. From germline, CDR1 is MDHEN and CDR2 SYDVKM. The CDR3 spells CASSQGTSGSSYNEQFF. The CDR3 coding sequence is TGTGCCAGCAGTCAAGGGACTAGCGGGAGCTCCTACAATGAGCAGTTCTTC.

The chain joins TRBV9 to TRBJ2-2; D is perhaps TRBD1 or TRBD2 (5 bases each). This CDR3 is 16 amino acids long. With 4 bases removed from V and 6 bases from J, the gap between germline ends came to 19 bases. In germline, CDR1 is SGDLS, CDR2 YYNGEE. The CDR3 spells CASSPQGTMRAGELFF. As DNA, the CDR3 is TGTGCCAGCAGCCCTCAAGGGACCATGAGGGCCGGGGAGCTGTTTTTT.

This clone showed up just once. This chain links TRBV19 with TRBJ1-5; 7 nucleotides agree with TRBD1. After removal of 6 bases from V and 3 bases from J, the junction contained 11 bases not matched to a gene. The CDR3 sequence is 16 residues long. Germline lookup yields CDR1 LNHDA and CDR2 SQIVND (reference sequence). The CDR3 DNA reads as TGTGCCAGTAGGCCGACAGGGTTGGGAACCAATCAGCCCCAGCATTTT. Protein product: CASRPTGLGTNQPQHF.

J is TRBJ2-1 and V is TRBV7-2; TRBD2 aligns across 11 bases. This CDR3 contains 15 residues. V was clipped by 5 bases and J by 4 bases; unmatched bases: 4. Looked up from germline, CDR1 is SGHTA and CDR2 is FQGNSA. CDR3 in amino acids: CASSPLAGGYNEQFF. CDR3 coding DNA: TGTGCCAGCAGCCCTCTAGCGGGAGGTTACAATGAGCAGTTCTTC.

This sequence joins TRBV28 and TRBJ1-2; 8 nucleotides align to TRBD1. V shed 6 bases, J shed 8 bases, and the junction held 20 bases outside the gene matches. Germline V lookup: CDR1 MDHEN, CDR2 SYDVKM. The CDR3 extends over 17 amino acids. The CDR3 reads CASSHTGTGGRGGGYTF. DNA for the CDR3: TGTGCCAGCAGCCATACCGGGACAGGAGGGAGGGGAGGCGGCTACACCTTC.

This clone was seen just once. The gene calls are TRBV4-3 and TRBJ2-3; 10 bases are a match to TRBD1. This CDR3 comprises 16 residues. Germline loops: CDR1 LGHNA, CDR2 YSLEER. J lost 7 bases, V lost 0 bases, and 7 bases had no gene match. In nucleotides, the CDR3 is TGCGCCAGCAGCCAAGATACCGGGACAGGGGTTTATACGCAGTATTTT. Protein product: CASSQDTGTGVYTQYF.

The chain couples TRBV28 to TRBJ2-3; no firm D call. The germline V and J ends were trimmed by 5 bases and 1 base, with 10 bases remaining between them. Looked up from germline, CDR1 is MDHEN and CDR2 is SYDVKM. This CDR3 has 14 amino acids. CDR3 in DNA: TGTGCCAGCAGTAGGGCCCCCGGCACAGATACGCAGTATTTT. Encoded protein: CASSRAPGTDTQYF.

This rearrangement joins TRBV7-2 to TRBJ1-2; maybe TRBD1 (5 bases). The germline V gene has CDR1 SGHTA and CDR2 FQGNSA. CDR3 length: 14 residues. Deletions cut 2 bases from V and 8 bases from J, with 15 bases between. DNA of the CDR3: TGTGCCAGCAGCTTATACGGGCGGTGGGGGGGCTACACCTTC. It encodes CASSLYGRWGGYTF.

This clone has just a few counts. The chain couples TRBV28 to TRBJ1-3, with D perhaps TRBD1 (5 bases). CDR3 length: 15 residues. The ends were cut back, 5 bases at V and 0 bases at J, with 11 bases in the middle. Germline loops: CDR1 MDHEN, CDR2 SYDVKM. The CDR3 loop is CASSEGPNSGNTIYF. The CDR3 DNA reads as TGTGCCAGCAGTGAGGGACCGAACTCTGGAAACACCATATATTTT.

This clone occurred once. The CDR3 bases are TGCGCCAGCAGCTTGGCTGGGGCAGACCAACTTGATTACGAGCAGTACTTC. This sequence encodes CASSLAGADQLDYEQYF. The V call is TRBV5-1, the J call TRBJ2-7; possibly TRBD1 for D (5 bases). Looked up from germline, CDR1 is SGHRS and CDR2 is YFSETQ. V was shortened by 0 bases and J by 4 bases, with 20 bases between the two germline ends. This CDR3 is built from 17 residues.

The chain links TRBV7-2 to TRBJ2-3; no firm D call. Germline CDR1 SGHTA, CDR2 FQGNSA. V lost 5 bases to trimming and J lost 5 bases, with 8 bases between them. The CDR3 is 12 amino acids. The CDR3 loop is CASSPYIDTQYF. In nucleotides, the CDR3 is TGTGCCAGCAGCCCCTATATAGATACGCAGTATTTT.

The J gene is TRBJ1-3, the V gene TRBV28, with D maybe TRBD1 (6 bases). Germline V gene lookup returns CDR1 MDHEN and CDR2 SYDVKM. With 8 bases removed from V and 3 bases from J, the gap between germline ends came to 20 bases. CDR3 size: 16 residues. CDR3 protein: CASHRSAGDFGNTIYF. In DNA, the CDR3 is TGTGCCAGCCATAGGAGCGCAGGGGATTTTGGAAACACCATATATTTT.

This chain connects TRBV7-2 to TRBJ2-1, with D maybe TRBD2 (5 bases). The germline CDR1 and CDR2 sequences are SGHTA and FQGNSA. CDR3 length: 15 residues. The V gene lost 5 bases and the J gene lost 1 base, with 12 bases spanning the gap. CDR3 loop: CASSPRLRSYNEQFF. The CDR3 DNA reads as TGTGCCAGCAGCCCTCGACTAAGGTCCTACAATGAGCAGTTCTTC.

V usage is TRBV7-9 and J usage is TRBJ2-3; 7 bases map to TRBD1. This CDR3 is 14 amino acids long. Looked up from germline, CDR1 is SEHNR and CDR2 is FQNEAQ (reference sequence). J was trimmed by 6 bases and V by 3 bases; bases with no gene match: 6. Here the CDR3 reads CASSFQTGSDTQYF. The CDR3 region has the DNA TGTGCCAGCAGCTTTCAGACAGGGTCGGATACGCAGTATTTT.

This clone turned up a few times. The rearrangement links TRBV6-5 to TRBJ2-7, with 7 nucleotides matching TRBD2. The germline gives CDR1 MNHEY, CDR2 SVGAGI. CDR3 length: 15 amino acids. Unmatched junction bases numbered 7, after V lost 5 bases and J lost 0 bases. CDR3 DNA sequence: TGTGCCAGCAGTCAGCGGGACTCCAACTCCTACGAGCAGTACTTC. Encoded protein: CASSQRDSNSYEQYF.

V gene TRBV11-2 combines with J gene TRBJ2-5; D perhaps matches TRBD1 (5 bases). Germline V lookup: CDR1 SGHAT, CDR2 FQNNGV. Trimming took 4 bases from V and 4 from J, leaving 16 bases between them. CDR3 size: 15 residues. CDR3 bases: TGTGCCAGCAGCTCTCACCTACTTAGGGGAGAGACCCAGTACTTC. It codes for CASSSHLLRGETQYF.

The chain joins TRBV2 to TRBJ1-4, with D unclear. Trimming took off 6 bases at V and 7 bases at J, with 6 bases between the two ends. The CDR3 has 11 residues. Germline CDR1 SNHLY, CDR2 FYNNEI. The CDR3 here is CASSLTEKLFF. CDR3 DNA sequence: TGTGCCAGCAGCCTGACTGAAAAACTGTTTTTT.

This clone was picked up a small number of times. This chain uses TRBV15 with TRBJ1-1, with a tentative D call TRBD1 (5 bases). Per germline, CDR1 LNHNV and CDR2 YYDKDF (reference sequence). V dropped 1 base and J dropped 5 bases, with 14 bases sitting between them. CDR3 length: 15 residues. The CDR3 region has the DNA TGTGCCACCAGCAGAGCAATGGGGGGTCGGACTGAAGCTTTCTTT. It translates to CATSRAMGGRTEAFF.

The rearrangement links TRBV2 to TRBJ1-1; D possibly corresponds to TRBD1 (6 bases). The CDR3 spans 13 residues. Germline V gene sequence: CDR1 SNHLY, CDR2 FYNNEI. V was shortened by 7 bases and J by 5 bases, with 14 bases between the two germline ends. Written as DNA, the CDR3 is TGTGCCAGCACCATGGGGGCGGGTACTGAAGCTTTCTTT. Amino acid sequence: CASTMGAGTEAFF.

For the CDR3, the DNA is TGTGCCAGCAGCCCAGACAGGGGGCTGGTCGAGCAGTACTTC. Translation: CASSPDRGLVEQYF. This chain uses TRBV11-2 with TRBJ2-7; TRBD1 matches 10 bases. Germline trimming cut 5 bases from V and 6 bases from J; bases unmatched to any gene: 7. The CDR3 sequence is 14 residues long. CDR1 is SGHAT and CDR2 is FQNNGV in the germline V gene.

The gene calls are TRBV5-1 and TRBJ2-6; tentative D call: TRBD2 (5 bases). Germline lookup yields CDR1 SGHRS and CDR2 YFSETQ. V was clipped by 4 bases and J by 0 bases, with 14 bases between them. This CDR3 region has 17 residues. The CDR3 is CASSRALGSSGANVLTF. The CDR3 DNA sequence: TGCGCCAGCAGCCGAGCCCTAGGGAGCTCTGGGGCCAACGTCCTGACTTTC.

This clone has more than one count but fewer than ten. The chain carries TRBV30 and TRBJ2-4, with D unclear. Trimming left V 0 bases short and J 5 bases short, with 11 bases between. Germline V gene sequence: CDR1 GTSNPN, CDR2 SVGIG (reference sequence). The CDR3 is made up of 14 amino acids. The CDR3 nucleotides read TGTGCCTGGAGTGTCCCTCCTCAACAAAACATTCAGTACTTC. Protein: CAWSVPPQQNIQYF.

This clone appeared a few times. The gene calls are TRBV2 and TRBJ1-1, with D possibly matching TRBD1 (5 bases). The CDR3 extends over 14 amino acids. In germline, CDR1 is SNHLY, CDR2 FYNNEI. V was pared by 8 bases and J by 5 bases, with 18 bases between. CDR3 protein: CASFSEGAGTEAFF. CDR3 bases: TGTGCCAGCTTCTCGGAAGGGGCTGGGACTGAAGCTTTCTTT.

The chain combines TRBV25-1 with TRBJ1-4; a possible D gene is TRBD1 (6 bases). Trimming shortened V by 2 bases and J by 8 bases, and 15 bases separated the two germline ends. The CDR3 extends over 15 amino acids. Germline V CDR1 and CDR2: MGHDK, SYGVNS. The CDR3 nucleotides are TGTGCCAGCAGTGAAGGTCTGGGGGGCCGCGAAAAACTGTTTTTT. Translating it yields CASSEGLGGREKLFF.

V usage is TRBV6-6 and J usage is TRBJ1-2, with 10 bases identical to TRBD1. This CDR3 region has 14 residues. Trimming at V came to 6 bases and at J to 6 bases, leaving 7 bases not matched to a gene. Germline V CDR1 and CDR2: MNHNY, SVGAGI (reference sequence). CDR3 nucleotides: TGTGCCAGCAGGGAGACAGGGGGCCGAGATGGCTACACCTTC. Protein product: CASRETGGRDGYTF.